A single sample is the source of the 19 T cell receptor beta chains below, sequenced in a study of blood T cell repertoires in COVID-19. Generated by immunoSEQ multiplex PCR, the TCRdb table keeps only in-frame clones and is missing some. Here the sample spans about 170,000 clones, about nine tenths being singletons. What was sequenced was peripheral blood. These receptors originate from a man aged 25 to 40 with COVID-19, enrolled during active disease.

V gene TRBV12-3 or TRBV12-4 combines with J gene TRBJ1-2, with 7 bases fitting TRBD1. This CDR3 contains 13 residues. V was pared by 3 bases and J by 6 bases, with 4 bases of the junction left unmatched. CDR3 DNA: TGTGCCAGCAGTTTCACAGGGGTTGATGGCTACACCTTC. This sequence encodes CASSFTGVDGYTF.

V usage is TRBV9 and J usage is TRBJ2-5; a weak D match, TRBD1 (5 bases). The CDR3 runs to 14 residues. V shed 3 bases and J shed 6 bases, with 15 bases lying between them. Germline-derived CDR1 and CDR2 are SGDLS and YYNGEE. The CDR3 loop is CASSASQGTQTQYF. In nucleotides, the CDR3 is TGTGCCAGCAGCGCATCCCAGGGTACACAGACCCAGTACTTC.

This chain uses TRBV19 with TRBJ2-1, with TRBD2 matching over 10 bases. The germline CDR1 and CDR2 sequences are LNHDA and SQIVND (reference sequence). CDR3 length equals 15 residues. Trimming cost V 7 bases and J 4 bases; bases outside gene matches: 7. In nucleotides, the CDR3 is TGTGCCAGTATCATTAGCGGGGGGTCATACAATGAGCAGTTCTTC. Translated, it gives CASIISGGSYNEQFF.

This chain uses TRBV19 with TRBJ2-7; D might be TRBD1 (6 bases). The V end was cut by 4 bases, the J end by 0 bases, with 16 bases between. Germline V gene lookup returns CDR1 LNHDA and CDR2 SQIVND (reference sequence). The CDR3 has 16 residues. CDR3 in DNA: TGTGCCAGTAGTAGTCAGGGGCCCCGCTCCTCCTACGAGCAGTACTTC. It is translated as CASSSQGPRSSYEQYF.

The CDR3 sequence: CAIKGTGNTIYF. CDR3 bases: TGTGCCATCAAGGGGACTGGAAACACCATATATTTT. V gene TRBV10-3 combines with J gene TRBJ1-3; D is possibly TRBD1 (5 bases). CDR1 ENHRY and CDR2 SYGVKD come from the germline V gene. This CDR3 has 12 amino acids. The ends were cut back, 7 bases at V and 2 bases at J, with 6 bases in the middle.

The gene calls are TRBV5-1 and TRBJ1-2; TRBD1 is a possible D gene (6 bases). Germline CDR1 is SGHRS and CDR2 is YFSETQ. The CDR3 sequence is 16 residues long. V lost 0 bases, J lost 4 bases, and 16 bases lay in between. CDR3 DNA: TGCGCCAGCAGCTTGGCCGGTTTCGGCAGGGGCTATGGCTACACCTTC. This sequence encodes CASSLAGFGRGYGYTF.

This chain links TRBV27 with TRBJ2-1; D possibly corresponds to TRBD1 (5 bases). Germline V gene sequence: CDR1 MNHEY, CDR2 SMNVEV (reference sequence). Trimming took 5 bases from V and 5 from J, leaving 22 bases between them. The CDR3 runs to 17 residues. CDR3 loop: CASSLLFQGKVHNEQFF. Here the CDR3 DNA reads TGTGCCAGCAGTCTTCTTTTCCAGGGAAAAGTCCACAATGAGCAGTTCTTC.

This clone was counted once. The chain carries TRBV6-5 and TRBJ1-2; the match to TRBD1 covers 10 bases. V was pared by 2 bases and J by 4 bases, with 4 bases of the junction left unmatched. This CDR3 has 15 amino acids. Germline V lookup: CDR1 MNHEY, CDR2 SVGAGI. The CDR3 here is CASSYRRTGGYGYTF. In DNA form, the CDR3 reads TGTGCCAGCAGTTACCGCCGGACAGGGGGCTATGGCTACACCTTC.

The chain joins TRBV6-5 to TRBJ1-1; D perhaps matches TRBD1 (6 bases). V was clipped by 6 bases and J by 4 bases, with 18 bases between them. Per the germline V gene, CDR1 is MNHEY and CDR2 is SVGAGI. This CDR3 is 15 amino acids long. CDR3 protein: CASRLQGGSGTEAFF. The DNA for the CDR3 is TGTGCCAGCAGGCTACAGGGTGGATCTGGCACTGAAGCTTTCTTT.

The J gene is TRBJ1-5, the V gene TRBV5-4, with 7 bases that match TRBD1. Germline loops: CDR1 SGHNT, CDR2 YYREEE (reference sequence). V trimming: 4 bases; J trimming: 6 bases; junction bases outside the gene matches: 7. CDR3 length: 14 amino acids. CDR3 nucleotide sequence: TGTGCCAGCAGCCCCGACAGGGCTATTCAGCCCCAGCATTTT. It specifies CASSPDRAIQPQHF. Filled out from reference TRBV5-4 and TRBJ1-5, the complete variable domain reads ETGVTQSPTHLIKTRGQQVTLRCSSQSGHNTVSWYQQALGQGPQFIFQYYREEENGRGNFPPRFSGLQFPNYSSELNVNALELDDSALYLCASSPDRAIQPQHFGDGTRLSIL.

J is TRBJ2-3 and V is TRBV6-5, with 9 positions matching TRBD2. The CDR3 has 15 amino acids. Germline V lookup: CDR1 MNHEY, CDR2 SVGAGI. J lost 2 bases, V lost 7 bases, and 7 bases had no gene match. This chain's CDR3 is CASTRVAGATDTQYF. The CDR3 bases are TGTGCCAGCACTAGAGTAGCGGGAGCCACAGATACGCAGTATTTT.

The V gene is TRBV5-1, the J gene TRBJ2-3; D is possibly TRBD1 (5 bases). In germline, CDR1 is SGHRS, CDR2 YFSETQ. V lost 0 bases, J lost 9 bases, and 14 bases lay in between. The CDR3 is made up of 14 amino acids. The CDR3 sequence: CASSLAFQAGTQYF. The CDR3 bases are TGCGCCAGCAGCTTGGCCTTTCAGGCAGGGACGCAGTATTTT.

V usage is TRBV18 and J usage is TRBJ1-1, with D tentatively TRBD1 (6 bases). The CDR3 has 16 residues. In germline, CDR1 is KGHSH, CDR2 LQKENI. Trimming removed 6 bases at V and 0 bases at J, with 17 bases between. The CDR3 spells CASSPGQGSMNTEAFF. The CDR3 bases are TGTGCCAGCTCTCCGGGACAAGGGAGTATGAACACTGAAGCTTTCTTT.

V gene TRBV6-1 combines with J gene TRBJ2-7; 7 bases match TRBD1. V was clipped by 10 bases and J by 0 bases; unmatched bases: 12. This CDR3 has 15 amino acids. CDR1 and CDR2 from the germline V gene are MNHNS and SASEGT. CDR3 nucleotides: TGTGCCACCGGAAACGACAGGGTTAACTCCTACGAGCAGTACTTC. This gives the protein CATGNDRVNSYEQYF.

The rearrangement links TRBV18 to TRBJ1-1; possibly TRBD1 for D (5 bases). The germline V gene encodes CDR1 KGHSH and CDR2 LQKENI. Trimming removed 1 base from V and 2 bases from J, with 14 bases in between. The CDR3 contains 16 residues. For the CDR3, the DNA is TGTGCCAGCTCACCACGAACCGGGACTCAAAACACTGAAGCTTTCTTT. Protein product: CASSPRTGTQNTEAFF.

The V call is TRBV14, the J call TRBJ2-5, with TRBD1 matching over 12 bases. The CDR3 totals 15 residues. Germline V gene data show CDR1 as SGHDN and CDR2 as FVKESK. After removal of 3 bases from V and 5 bases from J, the junction contained 4 bases not matched to a gene. The CDR3 DNA sequence: TGTGCCAGCAGCCAGGGACAGGGGGCGATCGAGACCCAGTACTTC. Translating it yields CASSQGQGAIETQYF.

J is TRBJ2-6 and V is TRBV2, with 8 bases that match TRBD1. The J segment lost 0 bases and the V segment lost 6 bases, leaving 10 bases of the junction unmatched. Germline CDR1 and CDR2: SNHLY and FYNNEI. This CDR3 comprises 18 residues. The CDR3 is CASSVPGGRSSGANVLTF. The CDR3 nucleotides are TGTGCCAGCAGCGTACCAGGGGGCAGAAGCTCTGGGGCCAACGTCCTGACTTTC.

The chain links TRBV7-8 to TRBJ1-4; 9 nucleotides align to TRBD1. The CDR3 spans 14 residues. V dropped 5 bases and J dropped 8; count of bases not matched to a gene: 6. CDR1 and CDR2 from the germline V gene are SGHVS and FQNEAQ. The DNA of the CDR3 is TGTGCCAGCAGCCGGGGACAGGGTAGGGAAAAACTGTTTTTT. Its translation is CASSRGQGREKLFF.

The chain links TRBV6-6 to TRBJ1-1; D gene ambiguous. The CDR3 extends over 14 amino acids. V was trimmed by 5 bases and J by 4 bases, leaving 14 bases between them. Germline CDR1 and CDR2: MNHNY and SVGAGI (reference sequence). The CDR3, as DNA: TGTGCCAGCAGTCCTGTCTCGGGAAGCACTGAAGCTTTCTTT. It is translated as CASSPVSGSTEAFF.